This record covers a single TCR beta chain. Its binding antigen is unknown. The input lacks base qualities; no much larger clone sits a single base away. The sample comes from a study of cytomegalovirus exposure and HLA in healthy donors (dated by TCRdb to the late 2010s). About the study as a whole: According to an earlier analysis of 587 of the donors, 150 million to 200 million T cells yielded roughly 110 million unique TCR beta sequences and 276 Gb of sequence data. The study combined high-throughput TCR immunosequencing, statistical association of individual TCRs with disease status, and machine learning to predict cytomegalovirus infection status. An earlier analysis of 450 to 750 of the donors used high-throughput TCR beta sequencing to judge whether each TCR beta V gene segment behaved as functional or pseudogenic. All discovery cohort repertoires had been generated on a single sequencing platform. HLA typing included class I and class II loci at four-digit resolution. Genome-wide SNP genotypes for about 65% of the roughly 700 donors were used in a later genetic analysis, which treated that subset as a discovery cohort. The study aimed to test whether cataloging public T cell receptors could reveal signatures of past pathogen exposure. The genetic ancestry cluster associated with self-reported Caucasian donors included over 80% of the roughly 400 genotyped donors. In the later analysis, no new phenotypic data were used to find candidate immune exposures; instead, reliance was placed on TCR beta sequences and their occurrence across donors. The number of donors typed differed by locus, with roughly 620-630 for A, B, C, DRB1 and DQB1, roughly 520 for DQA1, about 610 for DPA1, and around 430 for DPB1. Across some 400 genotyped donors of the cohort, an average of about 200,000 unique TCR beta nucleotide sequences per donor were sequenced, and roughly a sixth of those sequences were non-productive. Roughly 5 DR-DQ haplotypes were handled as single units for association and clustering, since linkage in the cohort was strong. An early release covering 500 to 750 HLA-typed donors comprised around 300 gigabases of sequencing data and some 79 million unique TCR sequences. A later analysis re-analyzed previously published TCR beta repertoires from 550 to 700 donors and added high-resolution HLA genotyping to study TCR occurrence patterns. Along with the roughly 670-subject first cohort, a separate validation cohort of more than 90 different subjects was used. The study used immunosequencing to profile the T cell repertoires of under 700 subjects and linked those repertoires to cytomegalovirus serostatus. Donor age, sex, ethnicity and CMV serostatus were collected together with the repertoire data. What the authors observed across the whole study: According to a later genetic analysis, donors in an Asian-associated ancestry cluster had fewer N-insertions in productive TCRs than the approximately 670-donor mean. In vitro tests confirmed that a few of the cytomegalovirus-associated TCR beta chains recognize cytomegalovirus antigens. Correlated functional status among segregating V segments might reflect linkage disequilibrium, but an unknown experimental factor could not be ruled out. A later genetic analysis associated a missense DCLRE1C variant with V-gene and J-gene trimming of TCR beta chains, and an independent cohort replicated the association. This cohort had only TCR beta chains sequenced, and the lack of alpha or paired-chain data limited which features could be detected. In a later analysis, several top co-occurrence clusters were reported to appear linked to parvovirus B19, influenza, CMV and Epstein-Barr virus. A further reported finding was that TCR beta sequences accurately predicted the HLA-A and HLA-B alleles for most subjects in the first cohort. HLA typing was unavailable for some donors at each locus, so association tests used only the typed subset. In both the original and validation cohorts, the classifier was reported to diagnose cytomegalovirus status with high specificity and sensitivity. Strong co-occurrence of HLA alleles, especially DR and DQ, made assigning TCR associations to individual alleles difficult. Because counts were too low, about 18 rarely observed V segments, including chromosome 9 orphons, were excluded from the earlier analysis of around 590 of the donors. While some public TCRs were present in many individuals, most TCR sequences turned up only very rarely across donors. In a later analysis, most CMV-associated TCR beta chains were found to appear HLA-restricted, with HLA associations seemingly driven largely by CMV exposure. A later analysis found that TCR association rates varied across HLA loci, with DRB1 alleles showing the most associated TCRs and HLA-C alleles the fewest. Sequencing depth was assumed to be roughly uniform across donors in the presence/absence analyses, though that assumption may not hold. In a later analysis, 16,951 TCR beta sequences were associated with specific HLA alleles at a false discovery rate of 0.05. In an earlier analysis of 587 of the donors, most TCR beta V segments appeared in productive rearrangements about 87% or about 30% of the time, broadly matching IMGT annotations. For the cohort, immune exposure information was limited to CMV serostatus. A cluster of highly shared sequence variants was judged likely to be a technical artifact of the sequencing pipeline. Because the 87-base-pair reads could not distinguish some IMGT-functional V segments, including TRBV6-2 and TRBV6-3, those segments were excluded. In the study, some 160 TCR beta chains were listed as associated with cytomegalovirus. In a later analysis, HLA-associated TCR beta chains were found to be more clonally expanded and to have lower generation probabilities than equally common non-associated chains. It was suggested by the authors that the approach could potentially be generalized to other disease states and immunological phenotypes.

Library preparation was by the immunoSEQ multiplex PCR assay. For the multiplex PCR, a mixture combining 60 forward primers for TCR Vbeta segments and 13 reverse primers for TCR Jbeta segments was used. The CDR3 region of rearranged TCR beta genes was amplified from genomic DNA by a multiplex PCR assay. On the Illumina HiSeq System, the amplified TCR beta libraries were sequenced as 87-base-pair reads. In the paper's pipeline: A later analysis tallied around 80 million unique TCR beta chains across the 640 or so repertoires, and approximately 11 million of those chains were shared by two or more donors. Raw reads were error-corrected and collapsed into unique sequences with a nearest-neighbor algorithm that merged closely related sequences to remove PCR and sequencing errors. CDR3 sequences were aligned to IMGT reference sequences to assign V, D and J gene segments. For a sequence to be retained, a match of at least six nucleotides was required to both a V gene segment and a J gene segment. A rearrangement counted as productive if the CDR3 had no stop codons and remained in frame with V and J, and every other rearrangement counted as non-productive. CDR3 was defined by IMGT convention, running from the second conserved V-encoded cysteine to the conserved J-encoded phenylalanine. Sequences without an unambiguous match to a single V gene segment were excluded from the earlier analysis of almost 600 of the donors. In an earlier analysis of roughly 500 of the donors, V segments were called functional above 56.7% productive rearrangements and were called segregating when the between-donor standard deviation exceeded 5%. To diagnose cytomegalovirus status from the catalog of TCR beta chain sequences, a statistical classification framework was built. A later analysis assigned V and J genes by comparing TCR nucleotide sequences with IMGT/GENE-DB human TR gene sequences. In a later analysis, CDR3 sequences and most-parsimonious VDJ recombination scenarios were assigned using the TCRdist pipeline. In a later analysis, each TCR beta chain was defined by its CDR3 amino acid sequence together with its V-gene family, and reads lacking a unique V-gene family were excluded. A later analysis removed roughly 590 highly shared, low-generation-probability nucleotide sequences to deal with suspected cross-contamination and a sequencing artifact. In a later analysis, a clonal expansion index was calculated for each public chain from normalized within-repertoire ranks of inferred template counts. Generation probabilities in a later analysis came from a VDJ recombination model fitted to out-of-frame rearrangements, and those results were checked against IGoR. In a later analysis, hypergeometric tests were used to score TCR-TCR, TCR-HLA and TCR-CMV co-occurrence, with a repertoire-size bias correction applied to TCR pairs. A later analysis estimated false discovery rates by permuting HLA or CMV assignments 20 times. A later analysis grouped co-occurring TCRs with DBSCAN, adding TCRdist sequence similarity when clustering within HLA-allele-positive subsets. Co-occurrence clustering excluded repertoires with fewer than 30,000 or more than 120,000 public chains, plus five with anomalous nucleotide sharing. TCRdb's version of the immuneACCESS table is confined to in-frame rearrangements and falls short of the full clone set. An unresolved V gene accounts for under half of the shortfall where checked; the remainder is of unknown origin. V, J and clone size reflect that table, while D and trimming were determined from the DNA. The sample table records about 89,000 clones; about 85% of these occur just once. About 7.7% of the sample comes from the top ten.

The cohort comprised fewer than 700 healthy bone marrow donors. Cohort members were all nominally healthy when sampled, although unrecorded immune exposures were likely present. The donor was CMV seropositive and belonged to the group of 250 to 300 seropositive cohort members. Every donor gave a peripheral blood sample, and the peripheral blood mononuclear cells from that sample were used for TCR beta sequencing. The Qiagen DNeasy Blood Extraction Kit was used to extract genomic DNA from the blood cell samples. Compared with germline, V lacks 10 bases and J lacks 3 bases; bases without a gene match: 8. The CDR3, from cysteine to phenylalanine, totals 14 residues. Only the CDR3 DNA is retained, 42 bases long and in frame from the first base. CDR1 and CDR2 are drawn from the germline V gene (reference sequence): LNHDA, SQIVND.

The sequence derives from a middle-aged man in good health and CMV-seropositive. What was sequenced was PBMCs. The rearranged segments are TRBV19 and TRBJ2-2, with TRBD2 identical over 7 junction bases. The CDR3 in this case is CATRGLADTGELFF. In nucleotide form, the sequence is TGTGCCACCCGTGGGCTAGCGGACACCGGGGAGCTGTTTTTT.